These 9 T cell receptor beta chains share one sample of origin, sequenced in a study of Ad26.COV2.S vaccination and SARS-CoV-2 variants. Some clones are missing from TCRdb's copy, which holds only in-frame ones; the method was immunoSEQ multiplex PCR. The table lists 360,000 or so clones, roughly 90% of them singletons. Treatment in this sample: roughly 20 received Ad26.COV2.S at low or high dose, single or two shots; 5 received placebo; per-sample allocation not given. Day 63 after the first vaccine or placebo injection was the time point for sampling. Specimen: peripheral blood, collected in a trial of Ad26.COV2.S vaccine versus placebo. These receptors were collected from a person aged 18 to 65 who received the Ad26.COV2.S COVID-19 vaccine or a placebo.

This chain connects TRBV27 to TRBJ1-2; a possible D gene is TRBD1 (5 bases). The CDR3 has 13 amino acids. Trimming left V 2 bases short and J 4 bases short, with 8 bases between. CDR1 and CDR2 (germline): MNHEY, SMNVEV (reference sequence). The CDR3, as DNA: TGTGCCAGCAGTTTAGAAGGGACCTATGGCTACACCTTC. It encodes CASSLEGTYGYTF.

The chain recombines TRBV7-2 with TRBJ2-7; TRBD2 agrees at 9 bases. J gave up 4 bases and V 5 bases, and 15 bases lay outside the gene matches. There are 17 residues in the CDR3. Germline lookup yields CDR1 SGHTA and CDR2 FQGNSA. The CDR3 loop is CASSPEGLSGRRYEQYF. In DNA, the CDR3 is TGTGCCAGCAGCCCAGAGGGGCTGAGCGGGAGGCGATACGAGCAGTACTTC. The full variable domain, with the rest looked up from reference TRBV7-2 and TRBJ2-7, is GAGVSQSPSNKVTEKGKDVELRCDPISGHTALYWYRQSLGQGLEFLIYFQGNSAPDKSGLPSDRFSAERTGGSVSTLTIQRTQQEDSAVYLCASSPEGLSGRRYEQYFGPGTRLTVT.

CDR3 residues: CASSTRTSGSYEQYF. As DNA, the CDR3 is TGTGCCAGCAGCACCCGGACTAGCGGGAGTTACGAGCAGTACTTC. The V call is TRBV4-2, the J call TRBJ2-7; 13 positions agree with TRBD2. This CDR3 spans 15 amino acids. With V trimmed by 5 bases and J by 4 bases, 5 bases remained unmatched. Germline assignment: CDR1 LGHNA and CDR2 YNFKEQ.

The gene calls are TRBV18 and TRBJ2-5, with D hard to call. Per germline, CDR1 KGHSH and CDR2 LQKENI. V lost 6 bases and J 4 bases, leaving 12 bases between the germline ends. This CDR3 contains 13 residues. CDR3 in DNA: TGTGCCAGCTCCCCTATGTTTGGAGAGACCCAGTACTTC. Translating gives CASSPMFGETQYF.

This clone was detected once. This chain connects TRBV28 to TRBJ2-3, with 9 bases identical to TRBD2. The CDR3 totals 15 residues. The germline gives CDR1 MDHEN, CDR2 SYDVKM. The V gene end was trimmed by 5 bases and the J gene end by 2 bases; junction bases not matched to a gene: 5. The CDR3 loop is CASSGVAGVTDTQYF. The DNA of the CDR3 is TGTGCCAGCAGTGGGGTAGCGGGAGTCACAGATACGCAGTATTTT.

The chain has TRBV6-5 and TRBJ1-5; 11 nucleotides line up with TRBD1. In germline, CDR1 is MNHEY, CDR2 SVGAGI. CDR3 size: 15 residues. V lost 6 bases, J lost 3 bases, and 4 bases stayed unmatched. CDR3 residues: CASRGTGGINQPQHF. In DNA, the CDR3 is TGTGCCAGCAGGGGGACAGGGGGGATCAATCAGCCCCAGCATTTT.

The J gene is TRBJ2-1, the V gene TRBV5-1; no clear D gene. Trimming took off 4 bases at V and 0 bases at J, with 11 bases between the two ends. CDR1 SGHRS and CDR2 YFSETQ come from the germline V gene. The CDR3 spans 15 residues. CDR3 loop: CASSPQTGSYNEQFF. In nucleotides, the CDR3 is TGCGCCAGCAGCCCGCAGACGGGCTCCTACAATGAGCAGTTCTTC.

This rearrangement joins TRBV30 to TRBJ2-3, with D perhaps TRBD1 (5 bases). Per germline, CDR1 GTSNPN and CDR2 SVGIG (reference sequence). The CDR3 is made up of 15 amino acids. The V end lost 0 bases, the J end lost 4 bases, and 14 bases lay between the germline ends. This chain's CDR3 is CAWSVRQGWSDTQYF. The CDR3 DNA reads TGTGCCTGGAGTGTACGCCAGGGATGGTCAGATACGCAGTATTTT.

CDR3 nucleotides: TGCGCCAGCAGCTTTCGGGCAGGTTCCTACGAGCAGTACTTC. Translating it yields CASSFRAGSYEQYF. This rearrangement joins TRBV5-1 to TRBJ2-7; D gene ambiguous. From germline, CDR1 is SGHRS and CDR2 YFSETQ. The CDR3 consists of 14 residues. The germline V and J ends were trimmed by 2 bases and 1 base, with 10 bases remaining between them.